This entry lists 6 T cell receptor beta chains sequenced from one sample in a study of human T cells and chemical hapten exposure (dated by TCRdb to the early 2020s). Read against the paper, the sample's time point label means: healthy volunteer bleed at 2 weeks. Total RNA was extracted from unfractionated whole blood collected in Tempus Blood RNA tubes. The protocol used for the library was RACE. The sequencer was a NextSeq 500. TCRdb itself trimmed the public reads at Q25 with fastp, ran MiXCR and retained productive beta chains. CDR3 protein duplicates are merged, each entry listing the most common genes and DNA. Present in this sample are 75,000 to 100,000 distinct CDR3 sequences, around 8.8% of which were seen just once. Of the sample, 2.9% falls within the top ten clones. Sequencing was performed on whole blood. All receptors come from a female donor in good health. Some clones in this sample may be carry-over from other donors' samples.

CDR3 protein: CASSIDQRGRYETQYF. CDR3 DNA sequence: TGTGCCAGTAGTATAGATCAGAGGGGCAGGTACGAGACCCAGTACTTC. J is TRBJ2-5 and V is TRBV19, with D perhaps given as TRBD1 or TRBD2 (5 bases each). Germline V lookup: CDR1 LNHDA, CDR2 SQIVND (reference sequence). This CDR3 comprises 16 residues. Trimming left V 0 bases short and J 5 bases short, with 16 bases between.

This clonotype was counted a few times. This chain joins TRBV29-1 and TRBJ2-7, with D possibly TRBD1 on 5 matching bases. The CDR3 contains 12 residues. The V end lost 2 bases, the J end lost 5 bases, and 10 bases lay between the germline ends. Germline V lookup: CDR1 SQVTM, CDR2 ANQGSEA. The CDR3 bases are TGCAGCGTTGAACAGGGTTTTCACGAGCAGTACTTC. Translating it yields CSVEQGFHEQYF.

This rearrangement joins TRBV28 to TRBJ2-3; a weak D match, TRBD1 (5 bases). This CDR3 region has 14 residues. Germline lookup yields CDR1 MDHEN and CDR2 SYDVKM. V lost 4 bases, J lost 4 bases, and 12 bases lay in between. CDR3: CASSSRVEADTQYF. The CDR3 nucleotides are TGTGCCAGCAGTTCCAGGGTTGAGGCAGATACGCAGTATTTT.

This clonotype was detected only a few times. The chain joins TRBV29-1 to TRBJ2-7, with 12 bases that match TRBD2. Trimming took 3 bases from V and 3 from J; bases not matched to a gene: 0. The CDR3 has 13 residues. CDR1 is SQVTM and CDR2 is ANQGSEA in the germline V gene. CDR3: CSVETSGSYEQYF. CDR3 sequence (DNA): TGCAGCGTTGAGACTAGCGGGAGCTACGAGCAGTACTTC.

This clonotype showed up just a few times. The chain employs TRBV6-2 or TRBV6-3 and TRBJ2-5, with 7 bases lining up with TRBD2. This CDR3 comprises 15 residues. The J segment lost 1 base and the V segment lost 5 bases, leaving 7 bases of the junction unmatched. Germline assignment: CDR1 MNHEY and CDR2 SVGEGT. CDR3 DNA sequence: TGTGCCAGCAGTGGGACTACCCAGTCCCAAGAGACCCAGTACTTC. Amino acids: CASSGTTQSQETQYF.

The table lists this clonotype with a few counts. The chain links TRBV6-5 to TRBJ1-3; the match to TRBD1 covers 7 bases. This CDR3 region has 16 residues. The germline gives CDR1 MNHEY, CDR2 SVGAGI. With V trimmed by 2 bases and J by 5 bases, 9 bases remained unmatched. The CDR3 DNA sequence: TGTGCCAGCAGTTACACCAACAGGGGATACAGAAACACCATATATTTT. Its translation is CASSYTNRGYRNTIYF.